The text below deals with one T cell receptor (beta chain). The junction and the germline gene differ at one end; a read error may be behind it. This record comes from a study of blood T cell repertoires in COVID-19. The germline V gene encodes CDR1 LGHDT and CDR2 YNNKEL (reference sequence). The CDR3 has 12 residues. Authors' methods: Estimated nucleated cell counts came from reference gene primer amplification. Using immunoSEQ multiplex PCR, the repertoire was profiled, and TCRdb retains in-frame clones only, with some absent. The V and J calls and clone size are taken from that table; D and trimming were inferred from the DNA. The table shows 65,000 to 70,000 clones, with approximately 86% occurring only once.

Material: peripheral blood. The TCR sequence derives from a woman aged 60-70 years with acute or convalescent COVID-19. V is TRBV3-1 (or the pseudogene TRBV3-2) and J is TRBJ1-4; TRBD1 is a possible D gene (5 bases). The CDR3 DNA reads as TGTGCCAGCAGCCAAACGGCAGGGTTAATTACTTTT. Translating gives CASSQTAGLITF.